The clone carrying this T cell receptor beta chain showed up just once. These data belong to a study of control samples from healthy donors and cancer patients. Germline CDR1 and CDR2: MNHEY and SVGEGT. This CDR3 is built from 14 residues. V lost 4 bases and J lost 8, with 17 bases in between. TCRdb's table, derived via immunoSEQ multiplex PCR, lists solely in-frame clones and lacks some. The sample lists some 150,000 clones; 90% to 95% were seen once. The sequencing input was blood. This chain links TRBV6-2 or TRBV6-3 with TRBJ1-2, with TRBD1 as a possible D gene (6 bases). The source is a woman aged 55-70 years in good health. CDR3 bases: TGTGCCAGCAGTTCCCCGGACAGACCGCGAGGCTACACCTTC. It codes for CASSSPDRPRGYTF.